What follows are 6 T cell receptor beta chains derived from one specimen sequenced in a study of T-cell reconstitution after alpha-beta-depleted transplantation in children. Unique molecular identifiers featured in how the TCRbeta library was prepared. TCRdb re-called the PCR reads through MiXCR, storing one row per CDR3 protein. The table lists approximately 350,000 distinct CDR3 sequences, roughly 15% of them singletons. The sequencing here drew on PBMCs, mostly from graft donor cells, taken 360 days after TCRalphabeta/CD19-depleted stem cell transplant. These receptors were obtained from a male patient between 2 and 15 years old who had a stem cell transplant for acute lymphoblastic leukemia, so the T cells may come from the graft donor.

The genes are TRBV5-1 and TRBJ2-7, with 7 bases matching TRBD1. CDR1 is SGHRS, CDR2 YFSETQ, per germline. The CDR3 is 16 amino acids. Unmatched junction bases numbered 7, after V lost 1 base and J lost 0 bases. CDR3 protein: CASSLTQGDYSYEQYF. The DNA of the CDR3 is TGCGCCAGCAGCTTGACCCAGGGGGATTACTCCTACGAGCAGTACTTC.

This clonotype was seen a few times. This chain links TRBV27 with TRBJ1-5, with D possibly being TRBD1 (5 bases). The ends were cut back, 0 bases at V and 3 bases at J, with 12 bases in the middle. The CDR3 extends over 16 amino acids. The germline gives CDR1 MNHEY, CDR2 SMNVEV (reference sequence). CDR3 sequence reads: CASSLSGDGYNQPQHF. For the CDR3, the DNA is TGTGCCAGCAGTTTATCGGGGGACGGTTACAATCAGCCCCAGCATTTT.

A few counts support this clonotype. The chain has TRBV12-3 or TRBV12-4 and TRBJ2-3, with 14 bases fitting TRBD2. V was pared by 6 bases and J by 1 base, with 15 bases of the junction left unmatched. This CDR3 has 20 residues. Here the CDR3 reads CASSPGPGTSGSWGTDTQYF. The CDR3 DNA sequence: TGTGCCAGCAGCCCCGGGCCCGGGACTAGCGGGAGCTGGGGCACAGATACGCAGTATTTT.

This clonotype came up many times. The gene calls are TRBV7-2 and TRBJ2-7; maybe TRBD2 (6 bases). The CDR3 consists of 16 residues. The germline gives CDR1 SGHTA, CDR2 FQGNSA. Trimming took off 1 base at V and 4 bases at J, with 17 bases between the two ends. The CDR3 DNA reads TGTGCCAGCAGCTTAGACCGACTAGGCCCCGCTTACGAGCAGTACTTC. Its protein is CASSLDRLGPAYEQYF.

The V and J genes are TRBV9 and TRBJ2-5; TRBD1 aligns across 9 bases. Trimming took 3 bases from V and 0 from J; bases not matched to a gene: 6. Germline V gene data show CDR1 as SGDLS and CDR2 as YYNGEE. The CDR3 length is 16 residues. The chain's CDR3 is CASSATTGGYQETQYF. As DNA, the CDR3 is TGTGCCAGCAGCGCTACGACAGGGGGGTACCAAGAGACCCAGTACTTC. Full variable domain (rest looked up from reference TRBV9 and TRBJ2-5): DSGVTQTPKHLITATGQRVTLRCSPRSGDLSVYWYQQSLDQGLQFLIQYYNGEERAKGNILERFSAQQFPDLHSELNLSSLELGDSALYFCASSATTGGYQETQYFGPGTRLLVL.

This clonotype was counted only a few times. CDR3 residues: CASSGRPGQGTLSTGELFF. CDR3 bases: TGTGCCAGCAGCGGACGTCCGGGACAGGGGACGTTATCCACCGGGGAGCTGTTTTTT. The chain combines TRBV11-2 with TRBJ2-2; the match to TRBD1 covers 10 bases. The germline V gene has CDR1 SGHAT and CDR2 FQNNGV. J lost 4 bases, V lost 5 bases, and 16 bases had no gene match. The CDR3 spans 19 residues.